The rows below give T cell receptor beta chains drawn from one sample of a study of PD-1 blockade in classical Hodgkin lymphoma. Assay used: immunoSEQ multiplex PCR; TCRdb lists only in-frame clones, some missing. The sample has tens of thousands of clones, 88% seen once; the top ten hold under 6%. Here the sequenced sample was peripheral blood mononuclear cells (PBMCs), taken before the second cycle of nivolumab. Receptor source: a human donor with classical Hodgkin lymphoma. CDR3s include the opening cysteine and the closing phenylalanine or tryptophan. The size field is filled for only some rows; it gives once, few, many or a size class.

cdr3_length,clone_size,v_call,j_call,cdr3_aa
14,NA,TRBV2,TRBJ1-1,CASRTGGTNTEAFF
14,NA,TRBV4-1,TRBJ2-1,CASSQVRQDNEQFF
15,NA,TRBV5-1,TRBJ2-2,CASSPAGLNTGELFF
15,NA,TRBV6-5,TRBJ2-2,CASRAGGAGTGELFF
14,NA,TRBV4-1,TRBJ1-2,CASRPGITNYGYTF
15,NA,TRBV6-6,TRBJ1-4,CASSYEGMMMEKLFF
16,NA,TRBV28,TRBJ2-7,CASSPPQGAPSYEQYF
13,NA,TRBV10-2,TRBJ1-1,CASSVLEDIEAFF
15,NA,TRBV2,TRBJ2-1,CASSDKYLVGNEQFF
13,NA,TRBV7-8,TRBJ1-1,CASRGVTNTEAFF
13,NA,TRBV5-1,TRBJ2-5,CASSPGATETQYF
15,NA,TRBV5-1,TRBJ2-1,CASSLVPGSYNEQFF
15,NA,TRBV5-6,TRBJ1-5,CASSVAGTTGQPQHF
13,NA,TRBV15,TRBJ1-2,CATSSFGDSGYTF
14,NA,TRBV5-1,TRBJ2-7,CASSPLGGPHEQYF
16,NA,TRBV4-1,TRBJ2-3,CASSQWTSGATDTQYF
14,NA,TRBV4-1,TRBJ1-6,CASSDRQGGSPLHF
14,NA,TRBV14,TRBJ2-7,CASSQDRTGYEQYF
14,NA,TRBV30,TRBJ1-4,CASTESGPWEKLFF
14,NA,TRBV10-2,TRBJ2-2,CASSVGTPAGELFF
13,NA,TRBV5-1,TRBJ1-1,CATSRERGREAFF
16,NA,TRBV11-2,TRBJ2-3,CASSLGAGGSTDTQYF
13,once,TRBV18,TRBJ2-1,CASSPPSTNEQFF
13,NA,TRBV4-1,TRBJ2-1,CASSQDPSNEQFF
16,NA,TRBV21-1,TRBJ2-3,CASSKTGTGVRDTQYF
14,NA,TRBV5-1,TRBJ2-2,CASSGTGTTGELFF
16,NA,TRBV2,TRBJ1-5,CASSEPREGSNQPQHF
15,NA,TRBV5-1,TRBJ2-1,CASSSSGTDYNEQFF
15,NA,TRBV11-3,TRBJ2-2,CASSPGTANTGELFF
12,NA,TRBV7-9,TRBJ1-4,CATNTGGEKLFF
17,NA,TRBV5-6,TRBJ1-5,CASSLEQGDGVNQPQHF
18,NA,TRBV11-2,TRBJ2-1,CASSLSRELWGTYNEQFF
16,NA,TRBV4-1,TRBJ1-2,CASSQDGSGVLYGYTF
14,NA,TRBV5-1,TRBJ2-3,CASSFSGSTDTQYF
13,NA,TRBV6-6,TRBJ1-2,CASRTTGWDGYTF
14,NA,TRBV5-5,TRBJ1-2,CASSLDSGSYGYTF
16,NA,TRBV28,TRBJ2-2,CASRTPGLPNTGELFF
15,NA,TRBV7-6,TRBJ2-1,CASSLGGSLYGEQFF
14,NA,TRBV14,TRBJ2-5,CASSPRGVQETQYF
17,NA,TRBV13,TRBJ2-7,CASSLEFGTRGSYEQYF
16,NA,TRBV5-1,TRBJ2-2,CASSLNTHRVTGELFF
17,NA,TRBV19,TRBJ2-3,CASSPYVTSGVDDTQYF
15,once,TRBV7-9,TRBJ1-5,CASSPGPGGFQPQHF
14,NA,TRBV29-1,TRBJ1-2,CSVEGAREFYGYTF
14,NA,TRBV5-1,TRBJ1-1,CASSLEGLYTEAFF
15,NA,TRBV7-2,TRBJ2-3,CASSFLAGGQGTQYF
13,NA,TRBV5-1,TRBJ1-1,CASSLGGLPEAFF
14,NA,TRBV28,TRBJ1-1,CASSFYRGYTEAFF
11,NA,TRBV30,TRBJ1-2,CAWDRNYGYTF
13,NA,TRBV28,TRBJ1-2,CASSLAGVYGYTF
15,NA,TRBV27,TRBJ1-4,CASSLSWGTNEKLFF
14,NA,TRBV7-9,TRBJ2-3,CASSPWGVADTQYF